This is a list of T cell receptor beta chains from one sample in a study of blood T cells in healthy people across ages. TCRdb ran MiXCR on the 5' RACE reads and lists one entry per CDR3 protein. The sample has around 2 million distinct CDR3 sequences, roughly two fifths seen once. Input material: blood. The receptors here all came from a human donor in good health. The CDR3 runs from the conserved cysteine through the conserved F or W. A D gene is named only where the DNA matches it firmly. Part of the rows lack a size; the others show once, few, many or a class for expanded clones.

abundance,v_gene,j_gene,d_gene,CDR3nt,CDR3aa
-,TRBV3-1,TRBJ1-4,-,TGTGCCAGCAGCCATCTAAAGGAACAGATACATGAAAAACTGTTTTTT,CASSHLKEQIHEKLFF
-,TRBV6-2/TRBV6-3,TRBJ2-1,-,TGTGCCACCCGGTTTTACCGACAGGCGGACAATGAGCAGTTCTTC,CATRFYRQADNEQFF
few,TRBV5-1,TRBJ2-3,-,TGCGCCAGCAGCCCTTTGCCGGACAGCACAGATGCGCAGTATTTT,CASSPLPDSTDAQYF
few,TRBV4-2,TRBJ1-1,TRBD1,TGTGCCAGCAGCCAGACAGGGACTGATGAAGCTTTCTTT,CASSQTGTDEAFF
once,TRBV6-5,TRBJ2-3,-,TGTGCCAGCAGTTACTTTCCCCCAAGCACAGATACGCAGTATTTT,CASSYFPPSTDTQYF
-,TRBV7-9,TRBJ2-3,-,TGTGCCAGCAGCTTATTTCTCGTATCAGATACGCAGTATTTT,CASSLFLVSDTQYF
-,TRBV12-3/TRBV12-4,TRBJ1-2,-,TGTGCCAGCAGCCTAGAGGGGAAACGATATGGCTACACCTTC,CASSLEGKRYGYTF
-,TRBV12-3/TRBV12-4,TRBJ2-3,-,TGTGCCAGCAGTTTGGCTAGCCACACAGATACGCAGTATTTT,CASSLASHTDTQYF
-,TRBV7-6,TRBJ1-2,TRBD1,TGTGCCAGCAGCCCAGAGGGACAGGGGGGGGGCTATGGCTACACCTTC,CASSPEGQGGGYGYTF
few,TRBV7-2,TRBJ2-3,-,TGTGCCAGCAGCTCGGGGGCTAGTTCTCCCCTGCAGTATTTT,CASSSGASSPLQYF
few,TRBV4-3,TRBJ2-2,-,TGCGCCAGCAGCCAAGAAGTTAACCTAAGCGGGGAGCTGTTTTTT,CASSQEVNLSGELFF
few,TRBV7-9,TRBJ2-5,TRBD1,TGTGCCAGTAGGTCCCGGGACAGAGTAGAGCAGTACTTC,CASRSRDRVEQYF
few,TRBV20-1,TRBJ2-5,-,TGCAGTGCTGACCGTCGGGGCACTCAAGAGACCCAGTACTTC,CSADRRGTQETQYF
few,TRBV20-1,TRBJ2-1,TRBD2,TGCAGTGCTAGGAGCGGGGGGGCCGACAATGAGCAGTTCTTC,CSARSGGADNEQFF
-,TRBV10-3,TRBJ1-5,-,TGTGCCATCAGTGAGGATGGGGCGGTTTGGAGCAATCAGCCCCAGCATTTT,CAISEDGAVWSNQPQHF
-,TRBV5-1,TRBJ2-3,TRBD2,TGCGCCAGCAGCTTGGTTACAGCGGGGACCACAGATACGCAGTATTTT,CASSLVTAGTTDTQYF
few,TRBV9,TRBJ2-1,-,TGTGCCAGCAGCGTAGCTGTTGATGAGCAGTTCTTC,CASSVAVDEQFF
-,TRBV2,TRBJ2-5,-,TGTGCCAGCAGTAAGGGACCGGGAATAGAGACCCAGTACTTC,CASSKGPGIETQYF
-,TRBV6-5,TRBJ2-7,TRBD1,TGTGCCAGCAGTCAAGGACAGGCTCGCGAGCAGTACTTC,CASSQGQAREQYF
-,TRBV7-3,TRBJ1-5,TRBD1,TGTGCCAGCAGTTACGGGACAGGGGGAAGTCAGCCCCAGCATTTT,CASSYGTGGSQPQHF
-,TRBV27,TRBJ2-5,-,TGTGCCAGCAGTTTCCTTGGCGGGGGCCAAGAGATCCAGTACTTC,CASSFLGGGQEIQYF
once,TRBV30,TRBJ1-3,-,TGTGCCTGGAGTTCTGGAAACACCATATATTTT,CAWSSGNTIYF
few,TRBV20-1,TRBJ2-7,-,TGCAGTGCTGGCCTGGGCGGCTACGAGCAGTACTTC,CSAGLGGYEQYF
-,TRBV13,TRBJ2-1,-,TGTGCCAGCAGCTTAGTCGACTCTAGCTCCTACAATGAGCAGTTCTTC,CASSLVDSSSYNEQFF
-,TRBV20-1,TRBJ2-1,TRBD2,TGCAGTACCCCTTATAATAGCGGGGGGGTCCGCAATGAGCAGTTCTTC,CSTPYNSGGVRNEQFF
-,TRBV7-3,TRBJ2-5,TRBD2,TGTGCCAGCAGCTTACAAGCGGGGGTGACCTACAATGAGCAGTACTTC,CASSLQAGVTYNEQYF
-,TRBV11-2,TRBJ2-3,-,TGTGCCAGCAGCTCTACCCATACGCAGTATTTT,CASSSTHTQYF
-,TRBV11-2,TRBJ1-4,-,TGTGCCAGCAGCTTATATGAAGGGCTTGCAACTAATGAAAAACTGTTTTTT,CASSLYEGLATNEKLFF
-,TRBV5-1,TRBJ1-1,-,TGCGCCAGCAGCTCGGGGCATAACACTGAAGCTTTCTTT,CASSSGHNTEAFF
-,TRBV7-9,TRBJ1-4,-,TGTGCCAGCAGCTTAATCGCCCGGGAAAAACTGTTTTTT,CASSLIAREKLFF
-,TRBV4-3,TRBJ1-5,-,TGCGCCAGCAGCCAAGAGATCAAGACAGCCGCCCATCAGCCCCAGCATTTT,CASSQEIKTAAHQPQHF
-,TRBV15,TRBJ2-5,TRBD1,TGTGCCACCAGCAGAGCCGACAGGGGGGAGACCCAGTACTTC,CATSRADRGETQYF
few,TRBV4-2,TRBJ1-2,-,TGTGCCAGCAGCCAACCCTTAGGGATCAACTATGGCTACACCTTC,CASSQPLGINYGYTF
-,TRBV4-3,TRBJ2-7,TRBD2,TGCGCCAGCAGCCCCGATAGGAGCGGGGGTGTCTACGAGCAGTACTTC,CASSPDRSGGVYEQYF
-,TRBV9,TRBJ2-3,-,TGTGCCAGCAGCGTAGCAGGAGGTGGAGATACGCAGTATTTT,CASSVAGGGDTQYF
-,TRBV4-2,TRBJ2-4,-,TGTGCCAGCAGCCAAGACCCTAGCTCGAGCATTCAGTACTTC,CASSQDPSSSIQYF
-,TRBV7-2,TRBJ1-2,-,TGTGCCAGCAGCAGCGACAGTCTTAACTATGGCTACACCTTC,CASSSDSLNYGYTF
-,TRBV6-2/TRBV6-3,TRBJ2-5,TRBD2,TGTGCCACCCAGGCTAGCGGGGGACAAGAGACCCAGTACTTC,CATQASGGQETQYF
few,TRBV4-3,TRBJ2-1,TRBD2,TGCGCCAGCAGCCAAGAATCCGCGGGGGGGTTCATCAATGAGCAGTTCTTC,CASSQESAGGFINEQFF
-,TRBV27,TRBJ1-2,TRBD1,TGTGCCAGCAGTTTCAACAGGGGGGTCTATGGCTACACCTTC,CASSFNRGVYGYTF
-,TRBV4-3,TRBJ2-7,TRBD2,TGCGCCAGCAGCCAAGTTGTCGGGGGGGCCTACGAGCAGTACTTC,CASSQVVGGAYEQYF
few,TRBV10-3,TRBJ1-2,TRBD1,TGTGCCATCAGTCATCCGGGACAGGGTTATGGCTACACCTTC,CAISHPGQGYGYTF
few,TRBV5-5,TRBJ2-7,TRBD1,TGTGCCAGCAGCTTGGGACAGGGGGACCAATACGAGCAGTACTTC,CASSLGQGDQYEQYF
-,TRBV28,TRBJ2-7,-,TGTGCCAGCAGCCTCCTCCGCGGGACAGACTACGAGCAGTACTTC,CASSLLRGTDYEQYF
-,TRBV6-4,TRBJ2-1,TRBD2,TGTGCCAGCGCCTCTGGGCGGGAGGGGGATGAGCAGTTCTTC,CASASGREGDEQFF
-,TRBV7-9,TRBJ2-1,-,TGTGCCAGCAGGATGAACTACGAGCAGTTCTTC,CASRMNYEQFF
-,TRBV12-3/TRBV12-4,TRBJ2-3,-,TGTGCCAGCAGTTTCGCCAGTGCAGATACGCAGTATTTT,CASSFASADTQYF
-,TRBV3-1,TRBJ2-7,-,TGTGCCAGCAGCCAATATGAGGGTTCCTACGAGCAGTACTTC,CASSQYEGSYEQYF
-,TRBV13,TRBJ2-7,-,TGTGCCAGCGGACAACACTCCTACGAGCAGTACTTC,CASGQHSYEQYF